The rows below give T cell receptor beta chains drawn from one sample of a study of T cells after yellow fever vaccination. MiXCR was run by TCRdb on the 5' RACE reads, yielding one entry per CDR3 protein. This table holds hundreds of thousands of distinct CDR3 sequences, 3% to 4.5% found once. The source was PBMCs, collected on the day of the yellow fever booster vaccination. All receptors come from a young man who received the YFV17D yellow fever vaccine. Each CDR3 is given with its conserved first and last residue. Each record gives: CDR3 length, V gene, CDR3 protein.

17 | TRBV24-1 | CATSDSLEGGPGDEQFF
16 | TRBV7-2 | CASSLSEGESSYGYTF
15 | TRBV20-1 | CSARRADASGNTIYF
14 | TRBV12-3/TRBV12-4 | CASTLGLLGQPQHF
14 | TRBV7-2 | CASSLDWDSYEQYF
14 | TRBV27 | CASSFQGGFNGYTF
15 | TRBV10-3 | CAISETGPITDTQYF
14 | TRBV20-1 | CSAILGHHYNEQFF
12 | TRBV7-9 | CASSLNFIEQFF
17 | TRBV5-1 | CASSWGPGTGSTDTQYF
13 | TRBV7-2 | CASSLGTRDEQYF
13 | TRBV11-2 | CASSPFQGNTIYF
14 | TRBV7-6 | CASSGQGFTDTQYF
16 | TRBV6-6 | CASSYSWEGGDQPQHF
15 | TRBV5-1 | CASSFISGVDSPLHF
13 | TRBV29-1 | CSVQRLFSYEQYF
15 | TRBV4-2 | CASSPQTVRGEKLFF
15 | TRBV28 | CASSLSGVGGYGYTF
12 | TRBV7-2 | CASSQNRGRQYF
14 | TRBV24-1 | CATSDSSSTDTQYF
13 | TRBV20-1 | CSARGALPYEQYF
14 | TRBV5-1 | CASSSNTEGGKQFF
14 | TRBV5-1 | CASSLVQLNTEAFF
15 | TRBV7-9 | CASRMRDSPNTEAFF
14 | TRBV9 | CASASGGATDTQYF